Shown below are 23 T cell receptor beta chains from a single sample sequenced in a study of OX40 agonist ivuxolimab in advanced cancers. Clones were read by immunoSEQ multiplex PCR, and TCRdb kept only the in-frame ones, dropping some. The sample carries about 48,000 clones, approximately 90% recorded once. The input for sequencing was CD4+ or CD8+ T cells sorted from blood, taken in a trial of the OX40 agonist ivuxolimab. The receptors originated from an adult with an advanced solid tumor such as melanoma, head and neck, liver or kidney cancer.

The chain is built from TRBV29-1 and TRBJ2-7; 11 bases agree with TRBD2. Unmatched junction bases numbered 6, after V lost 2 bases and J lost 3 bases. Per the germline V gene, CDR1 is SQVTM and CDR2 is ANQGSEA. The CDR3 is made up of 15 amino acids. CDR3 amino acids: CSVETGLAESYEQYF. CDR3 DNA sequence: TGCAGCGTTGAAACGGGACTAGCGGAAAGCTACGAGCAGTACTTC.

This clone was seen just once. The chain recombines TRBV4-1 with TRBJ2-7; D tentatively reads TRBD1 or TRBD2 (5 bases each). The germline V and J ends were trimmed by 0 bases and 7 bases, with 7 bases remaining between them. Germline values: CDR1 MGHRA, CDR2 YSYEKL. There are 12 residues in the CDR3. The CDR3 sequence is CASSQEGPEQYF. The CDR3 nucleotides read TGCGCCAGCAGCCAAGAGGGACCGGAGCAGTACTTC.

The chain has TRBV30 and TRBJ2-6; D is undetermined. There are 13 residues in the CDR3. Germline loops: CDR1 GTSNPN, CDR2 SVGIG (reference sequence). V lost 1 base, J lost 2 bases, and 3 bases lay in between. The CDR3, as DNA: TGTGCCTGGAGTGGAACTGGGGCCAACGTCCTGACTTTC. This codes for CAWSGTGANVLTF.

This rearrangement joins TRBV9 to TRBJ2-1, with 8 bases aligning to TRBD2. Germline CDR1 is SGDLS and CDR2 is YYNGEE. This CDR3 region has 16 residues. The V and J ends lost 4 bases and 4 bases, in that order; junction bases with no gene match: 10. CDR3 sequence: CASSTTTKRGYNEQFF. DNA of the CDR3: TGTGCCAGCAGCACGACGACTAAGCGGGGGTACAATGAGCAGTTCTTC.

The rearrangement links TRBV5-6 to TRBJ2-1; D is possibly TRBD2 (6 bases). The V gene lost 2 bases and the J gene lost 6 bases, with 15 bases spanning the gap. CDR3 length: 15 amino acids. CDR1 and CDR2 from the germline V gene are SGHDT and YYEEEE. The CDR3 reads CASSLSAGEANEQFF. CDR3 nucleotide sequence: TGTGCCAGCAGCTTATCGGCCGGGGAGGCCAATGAGCAGTTCTTC.

This clone is medium-sized within its sample. This specimen includes other DNA sequences encoding the same CDR3. V is TRBV11-2 and J is TRBJ2-7; no clear D gene. CDR1 SGHAT and CDR2 FQNNGV come from the germline V gene. Trimming removed 4 bases at V and 3 bases at J, with 7 bases between. The CDR3 is made up of 12 amino acids. DNA of the CDR3: TGTGCCAGCAGCTCTCCCAGCTACGAGCAGTACTTC. It encodes CASSSPSYEQYF.

This clone was detected only once. The CDR3 loop is CASREQPQLDTGELFF. CDR3 in DNA: TGTGCCAGCAGGGAACAACCCCAACTAGATACCGGGGAGCTGTTTTTT. The chain links TRBV2 to TRBJ2-2, with a weak D call TRBD2 (5 bases). Germline CDR1 reads SNHLY; CDR2 reads FYNNEI. V was pared by 6 bases and J by 5 bases, with 19 bases between. This CDR3 comprises 16 residues.

The chain uses TRBV11-2 and TRBJ2-1, with 8 bases fitting TRBD2. This CDR3 is 15 amino acids long. After removal of 6 bases from V and 3 bases from J, the junction contained 7 bases not matched to a gene. Germline V gene data show CDR1 as SGHAT and CDR2 as FQNNGV. The CDR3 nucleotides are TGTGCCAGCAGTCCCACCCGGGGGGGCTACAATGAGCAGTTCTTC. Translated, it gives CASSPTRGGYNEQFF.

J is TRBJ1-2 and V is TRBV7-8, with TRBD1 matching 12 bases. The CDR3 loop spans 16 amino acids. The germline V gene has CDR1 SGHVS and CDR2 FQNEAQ. The V segment lost 2 bases and the J segment 6 bases; nucleotides outside the gene matches: 7. The CDR3 here is CASSLLLGQGADGYTF. CDR3 coding DNA: TGTGCCAGCAGCTTATTGTTGGGACAGGGGGCGGATGGCTACACCTTC.

This chain links TRBV13 with TRBJ2-5; a weak D match, TRBD1 (5 bases). This CDR3 spans 14 amino acids. Between the trimmed V and J ends, which lost 3 bases and 0 bases, there was a span of 8 bases. Germline values: CDR1 PRHDT, CDR2 FYEKMQ (reference sequence). CDR3 region: CASSFLDNQETQYF. DNA for the CDR3: TGTGCCAGCAGCTTTTTGGACAACCAAGAGACCCAGTACTTC.

A single count supports this clone. This chain connects TRBV9 to TRBJ2-7; TRBD2 aligns across 8 bases. Germline V lookup: CDR1 SGDLS, CDR2 YYNGEE. There are 12 residues in the CDR3. V lost 7 bases, J lost 7 bases, and 7 bases stayed unmatched. The CDR3 DNA sequence: TGTGCCAGCGGCTCGGGGGGGCGGGAGCAGTACTTC. Encoded protein: CASGSGGREQYF.

The chain joins TRBV6-1 to TRBJ2-7, with D tentatively TRBD1 (6 bases). The germline V gene has CDR1 MNHNS and CDR2 SASEGT. This CDR3 is built from 15 residues. V was pared by 3 bases and J by 4 bases, with 16 bases between. CDR3 bases: TGTGCCAGCAGTGAGCGGACGACAGGCATTTACGAGCAGTACTTC. This encodes CASSERTTGIYEQYF.

The rearrangement uses TRBV23-1 and TRBJ2-7; D is perhaps TRBD1 (6 bases). TRBV23-1 belongs to the ORF category, with a function that is uncertain. V was pared by 0 bases and J by 0 bases, with 18 bases between. CDR3 length equals 18 residues. The DNA of the CDR3 is TGCGCCAGCAGTCAATCGGGCCCGGGACACTCGAGCTCCTACGAGCAGTACTTC. Protein product: CASSQSGPGHSSSYEQYF.

This chain joins TRBV5-4 and TRBJ1-1; a weak D match, TRBD1 (6 bases). Germline V CDR1 and CDR2: SGHNT, YYREEE (reference sequence). With 6 bases removed from V and 0 bases from J, the gap between germline ends came to 9 bases. This CDR3 spans 13 amino acids. The CDR3 DNA is TGTGCCAGCAACGGACAGCTGAACACTGAAGCTTTCTTT. It encodes CASNGQLNTEAFF.

In this sample, this clone turned up a few times. This chain uses TRBV4-1 with TRBJ1-6; D is undetermined. V gave up 1 base and J gave up 0 bases, with 10 bases separating them. This CDR3 has 17 residues. Germline V lookup: CDR1 MGHRA, CDR2 YSYEKL. The DNA of the CDR3 is TGCGCCAGCAGCCAAGGGTTCGGAGGCTCCTATAATTCACCCCTCCACTTT. Protein sequence: CASSQGFGGSYNSPLHF.

V is TRBV6-5 and J is TRBJ1-1, with D tentatively TRBD1 (6 bases). The ends were cut back, 3 bases at V and 1 base at J, with 12 bases in the middle. Per germline, CDR1 MNHEY and CDR2 SVGAGI. The CDR3 length is 15 residues. The DNA for the CDR3 is TGTGCCAGCAGTTATACAGGGCAAGGGAACACTGAAGCTTTCTTT. It specifies CASSYTGQGNTEAFF.

The V gene is TRBV5-4, the J gene TRBJ1-2; D not resolved. V lost 0 bases and J lost 0, with 6 bases in between. Germline-derived CDR1 and CDR2 are SGHNT and YYREEE (reference sequence). The CDR3 covers 14 residues. CDR3 region: CASSLGVSNYGYTF. CDR3 DNA sequence: TGTGCCAGCAGCTTGGGCGTTTCTAACTATGGCTACACCTTC.

This clone is a singleton in its sample. The CDR3 is CASSSYGLAGGETQYF. CDR3 in DNA: TGTGCCAGCAGCTCTTACGGACTAGCGGGAGGGGAGACCCAGTACTTC. V gene TRBV7-9 combines with J gene TRBJ2-5; 15 positions agree with TRBD2. CDR1 SEHNR and CDR2 FQNEAQ come from the germline V gene (reference sequence). The CDR3 has 16 residues. After removal of 4 bases from V and 5 bases from J, the junction contained 5 bases not matched to a gene. Looking up the rest from reference TRBV7-9 and TRBJ2-5 gives the full variable domain: DTGVSQNPRHKITKRGQNVTFRCDPISEHNRLYWYRQTLGQGPEFLTYFQNEAQLEKSRLLSDRFSAERPKGSFSTLEIQRTEQGDSAMYLCASSSYGLAGGETQYFGPGTRLLVL.

This clone was recorded once. The chain combines TRBV13 with TRBJ2-5; D may be TRBD1 (6 bases). Germline lookup yields CDR1 PRHDT and CDR2 FYEKMQ (reference sequence). This CDR3 is 15 amino acids long. Trimming took off 1 base at V and 5 bases at J, with 14 bases between the two ends. The CDR3 sequence: CASSLVAGAAETQYF. CDR3 nucleotide sequence: TGTGCCAGCAGCTTAGTAGCAGGGGCTGCGGAGACCCAGTACTTC.

V and J are TRBV6-5 and TRBJ2-7; TRBD1 matches 8 bases. The CDR3 sequence is 15 residues long. Trimming removed 0 bases from V and 12 bases from J; junction bases left unmatched: 13. Germline V gene data show CDR1 as MNHEY and CDR2 as SVGAGI. The CDR3 DNA is TGTGCCAGCAGTTACTCGCCCGGGACAGGAGGCATTACGTACTTC. Translated: CASSYSPGTGGITYF.

This clone has just a few counts. This chain connects TRBV4-1 to TRBJ1-6, with D unclear. The CDR3 sequence is 15 residues long. Germline CDR1 is MGHRA and CDR2 is YSYEKL. Trimming removed 0 bases at V and 6 bases at J, with 9 bases between. The CDR3 region has the DNA TGCGCCAGCAGCCAAGATGACGGAGGTAATTCACCCCTCCACTTT. This codes for CASSQDDGGNSPLHF.

In its sample, this clone was seen once. The rearrangement joins TRBV7-6 to TRBJ2-3; 12 bases fit TRBD1. The CDR3 runs 20 residues. Germline-derived CDR1 and CDR2 are SGHVS and FNYEAQ. The junction had 19 bases not matched to a gene; V was cut back by 5 bases and J by 4 bases. CDR3 bases: TGTGCCAGCAGCCACCCGGGACAGGGGGCGGCTAGCGGGAGTTCAGATACGCAGTATTTT. This sequence encodes CASSHPGQGAASGSSDTQYF.

The V gene is TRBV11-2, the J gene TRBJ2-7; no definite D call. CDR3 length: 13 residues. Germline V lookup: CDR1 SGHAT, CDR2 FQNNGV. Trimming left V 5 bases short and J 3 bases short, with 11 bases between. The CDR3 loop is CASSPTPLYEQYF. The CDR3 DNA reads TGTGCCAGCAGCCCCACCCCCCTCTACGAGCAGTACTTC. Variable domain in full (rest from reference TRBV11-2 and TRBJ2-7): EAGVAQSPRYKIIEKRQSVAFWCNPISGHATLYWYQQILGQGPKLLIQFQNNGVVDDSQLPKDRFSAERLKGVDSTLKIQPAKLEDSAVYLCASSPTPLYEQYFGPGTRLTVT.